The 16 T cell receptor beta chains given below trace back to one sample, sequenced in a study of blood T cell repertoires in COVID-19. Profiled with immunoSEQ multiplex PCR; TCRdb holds only in-frame clones, not every one. The sample records about 240,000 clones, approximately 83% being singletons. Sequencing was done on a sample of peripheral blood. These receptor sequences come from a man under 40 who had recovered from COVID-19.

The CDR3 sequence: CATGGASTDTQYF. The DNA for the CDR3 is TGTGCCACCGGGGGGGCGAGCACAGATACGCAGTATTTT. The chain uses TRBV7-2 and TRBJ2-3, with 8 positions matching TRBD2. Looked up from germline, CDR1 is SGHTA and CDR2 is FQGNSA. The CDR3 consists of 13 residues. Losses at the gene ends were 10 bases for V and 0 bases for J; bases not matched to a gene: 3.

The chain carries TRBV24-1 and TRBJ2-1; D gene unclear. The germline V gene encodes CDR1 KGHDR and CDR2 SFDVKD. The V and J ends lost 3 bases and 5 bases respectively, with 10 bases between them. This CDR3 has 14 amino acids. CDR3 bases: TGTGCCACCAGTGATCAGACCAGGAACAATGAGCAGTTCTTC. The encoded protein is CATSDQTRNNEQFF.

This chain uses TRBV11-2 with TRBJ2-3; TRBD2 matches at 7 bases. The CDR3 spans 14 residues. Unmatched junction bases numbered 4, after V lost 2 bases and J lost 5 bases. Germline CDR1 reads SGHAT; CDR2 reads FQNNGV. CDR3 sequence: CASSLWVAGDTQYF. The CDR3 DNA is TGTGCCAGCAGCTTATGGGTAGCGGGAGATACGCAGTATTTT.

The chain is built from TRBV24-1 and TRBJ2-2, with TRBD1 matching 12 bases. The J segment lost 1 base and the V segment lost 7 bases, leaving 9 bases of the junction unmatched. This CDR3 has 18 residues. Germline V gene sequence: CDR1 KGHDR, CDR2 SFDVKD. CDR3 sequence reads: CATRTGTGGAGNTGELFF. CDR3 coding DNA: TGTGCCACCAGGACCGGGACAGGGGGCGCTGGGAACACCGGGGAGCTGTTTTTT.

The chain has TRBV28 and TRBJ1-2; D remains unclear. From germline, CDR1 is MDHEN and CDR2 SYDVKM. This CDR3 region has 11 residues. V gave up 8 bases and J gave up 4 bases, with 8 bases separating them. The chain's CDR3 is CASRTSYGYTF. As DNA, the CDR3 is TGTGCCAGCCGTACATCCTATGGCTACACCTTC.

This rearrangement joins TRBV15 to TRBJ1-3; D gene uncertain. Trimming took 1 base from V and 7 from J, leaving 11 bases between them. Germline V CDR1 and CDR2: LNHNV, YYDKDF (reference sequence). This CDR3 spans 14 amino acids. CDR3 sequence (DNA): TGTGCCACCAGCAGAGGAGGCGAGACCAACACCATATATTTT. Protein sequence: CATSRGGETNTIYF. Using reference TRBV15 and TRBJ1-3 for the parts outside the CDR3, the full variable domain is DAMVIQNPRYQVTQFGKPVTLSCSQTLNHNVMYWYQQKSSQAPKLLFHYYDKDFNNEADTPDNFQSRRPNTSFCFLDIRSPGLGDTAMYLCATSRGGETNTIYFGEGSWLTVV.

The genes are TRBV6-2 or TRBV6-3 and TRBJ2-2, with D hard to call. V lost 6 bases and J 4 bases, leaving 9 bases between the germline ends. CDR3 length: 13 residues. Germline assignment: CDR1 MNHEY and CDR2 SVGEGT. CDR3 loop: CASSLVSTGELFF. The CDR3 DNA reads as TGTGCCAGCAGCCTCGTTTCCACCGGGGAGCTGTTTTTT.

This sequence joins TRBV6-1 and TRBJ1-2; 7 nucleotides match TRBD1. This CDR3 region has 16 residues. V lost 2 bases, J lost 7 bases, and 13 bases stayed unmatched. Germline CDR1 reads MNHNS; CDR2 reads SASEGT. The CDR3 region has the DNA TGTGCCAGCAGTGAATATGGGACAGAGGGGTATCGTGGCTACACCTTC. This sequence encodes CASSEYGTEGYRGYTF.

CDR3 loop: CASRYSGIETQYF. The CDR3, as DNA: TGTGCCAGCAGATATAGCGGGATAGAGACCCAGTACTTC. This chain joins TRBV7-2 and TRBJ2-5; 8 nucleotides agree with TRBD2. This CDR3 comprises 13 residues. Per germline, CDR1 SGHTA and CDR2 FQGNSA. Germline trimming cut 6 bases from V and 4 bases from J; bases unmatched to any gene: 4. The complete variable domain, with remaining parts taken from reference TRBV7-2 and TRBJ2-5, reads GAGVSQSPSNKVTEKGKDVELRCDPISGHTALYWYRQSLGQGLEFLIYFQGNSAPDKSGLPSDRFSAERTGGSVSTLTIQRTQQEDSAVYLCASRYSGIETQYFGPGTRLLVL.

This chain uses TRBV7-6 with TRBJ2-5; D is unresolved. The CDR3 has 14 amino acids. Germline loops: CDR1 SGHVS, CDR2 FNYEAQ. V gave up 5 bases and J gave up 2 bases, with 12 bases separating them. CDR3 sequence (DNA): TGTGCCAGCAGCCCAACGTATCAGCAAGAGACCCAGTACTTC. It specifies CASSPTYQQETQYF.

J is TRBJ2-5 and V is TRBV5-1; maybe TRBD2 (5 bases). The ends were cut back, 6 bases at V and 5 bases at J, with 17 bases in the middle. Looked up from germline, CDR1 is SGHRS and CDR2 is YFSETQ. CDR3 length: 14 residues. The CDR3 loop reads CASTRPGFGETQYF. The CDR3 nucleotides read TGCGCCAGCACCCGGCCGGGGTTCGGCGAGACCCAGTACTTC.

The chain joins TRBV27 to TRBJ2-7; 9 nucleotides align to TRBD1. The CDR3 has 15 residues. With 6 bases clipped from V and 1 base from J, the junction kept 7 bases outside the gene matches. Germline V gene sequence: CDR1 MNHEY, CDR2 SMNVEV (reference sequence). DNA for the CDR3: TGTGCCAGCAGGAAACCGGGACAGGGATCCTACGAGCAGTACTTC. It yields the protein CASRKPGQGSYEQYF.

This chain uses TRBV15 with TRBJ2-7; possible D gene TRBD2, 6 bases. The CDR3 consists of 13 residues. V dropped 0 bases and J dropped 9 bases, with 12 bases sitting between them. Looked up from germline, CDR1 is LNHNV and CDR2 is YYDKDF (reference sequence). CDR3 DNA sequence: TGTGCCACCAGCAGAGATAGGAGGGGTTCGCAGTACTTC. Translation: CATSRDRRGSQYF.

The genes are TRBV18 and TRBJ2-3, with TRBD1 matching 8 bases. The CDR3 length is 16 residues. The trim removed 2 bases at V and 8 bases at J, leaving 12 bases unmatched. Germline loops: CDR1 KGHSH, CDR2 LQKENI. As DNA, the CDR3 is TGTGCCAGCTCACCAGCGGGCCAGGGGGCGGGTACTACGCAGTATTTT. Translation gives CASSPAGQGAGTTQYF.

The rearrangement uses TRBV3-1 (or the pseudogene TRBV3-2) and TRBJ1-1; maybe TRBD1 (5 bases). The CDR3 has 18 residues. V was cut by 0 bases and J by 2 bases, with 19 bases left in between. In germline, CDR1 is LGHDT, CDR2 YNNKEL (reference sequence). CDR3 nucleotides: TGTGCCAGCAGCCAAGAGTCGGGGACCGAGCGGGGCAACACTGAAGCTTTCTTT. Protein product: CASSQESGTERGNTEAFF.

The V gene is TRBV7-2, the J gene TRBJ2-1; 8 nucleotides align to TRBD2. V gave up 6 bases and J gave up 0 bases; unmatched junction bases: 16. In germline, CDR1 is SGHTA, CDR2 FQGNSA. The CDR3 runs to 19 residues. The CDR3 region is CASSFEAYIAGSSYNEQFF. For the CDR3, the DNA is TGTGCCAGCAGTTTTGAGGCGTATATAGCGGGGAGCTCCTACAATGAGCAGTTCTTC.